Below are 8 T cell receptor beta chains sequenced from a single sample in a study of blood T cell repertoires in COVID-19. TCRdb's table, derived via immunoSEQ multiplex PCR, lists solely in-frame clones and lacks some. Of 250,000 or so clones listed, approximately 90% are singletons. Sequenced: PBMCs or T cells enriched from blood (not recorded which). Receptors were obtained from a man aged 40-50 years who had been exposed to COVID-19.

The chain is built from TRBV28 and TRBJ1-5; 9 bases line up with TRBD1. Trimming cost V 4 bases and J 6 bases; bases outside gene matches: 4. Looked up from germline, CDR1 is MDHEN and CDR2 is SYDVKM. CDR3 length equals 14 residues. The CDR3 protein is CASSYRGPSQPQHF. Written as DNA, the CDR3 is TGTGCCAGCAGTTACAGGGGGCCTAGTCAGCCCCAGCATTTT.

The genes are TRBV5-6 and TRBJ2-7; 10 positions agree with TRBD1. The V gene's germline CDR1 is SGHDT and CDR2 YYEEEE. CDR3 length equals 14 residues. Trimming took 3 bases from V and 2 from J; bases not matched to a gene: 2. For the CDR3, the DNA is TGTGCCAGCAGCTCGACAGGGGGCACCTACGAGCAGTACTTC. Protein sequence: CASSSTGGTYEQYF.

V gene TRBV19 combines with J gene TRBJ1-2, with D possibly matching TRBD1 (6 bases). Germline values: CDR1 LNHDA, CDR2 SQIVND (reference sequence). The CDR3 consists of 14 residues. The ends were cut back, 6 bases at V and 5 bases at J, with 16 bases in the middle. For the CDR3, the DNA is TGTGCCAGTAGGGAAACAGGGAGAGGATATGGCTACACCTTC. Protein product: CASRETGRGYGYTF.

V usage is TRBV5-4 and J usage is TRBJ1-6; 11 bases align to TRBD1. Germline CDR1 SGHNT, CDR2 YYREEE (reference sequence). Unmatched junction bases numbered 4, after V lost 4 bases and J lost 10 bases. CDR3 size: 14 residues. CDR3 nucleotides: TGTGCCAGCAGCGGGGACAGGGGGGAATCACCCCTCCACTTT. Translated: CASSGDRGESPLHF. Variable domain in full (rest from reference TRBV5-4 and TRBJ1-6): ETGVTQSPTHLIKTRGQQVTLRCSSQSGHNTVSWYQQALGQGPQFIFQYYREEENGRGNFPPRFSGLQFPNYSSELNVNALELDDSALYLCASSGDRGESPLHFGNGTRLTVT.

V and J are TRBV12-3 or TRBV12-4 and TRBJ1-5; D call uncertain. V was shortened by 5 bases and J by 5 bases, with 7 bases between the two germline ends. The CDR3 loop spans 12 amino acids. The DNA for the CDR3 is TGTGCCAGCAGTCTCTACGATCAGCCCCAGCATTTT. Translated, it gives CASSLYDQPQHF.

This clone was found once. This chain connects TRBV6-5 to TRBJ1-4; TRBD1 is a possible D gene (5 bases). Trimming shortened V by 6 bases and J by 7 bases, and 12 bases separated the two germline ends. CDR1 MNHEY and CDR2 SVGAGI come from the germline V gene. This CDR3 is 13 amino acids long. As DNA, the CDR3 is TGTGCCAGCAGAGGAGGGGCGGTTGAAAAACTGTTTTTT. This translates into CASRGGAVEKLFF.

The chain links TRBV25-1 to TRBJ2-1; 7 bases align to TRBD1. The CDR3 runs 16 residues. V trimming: 3 bases; J trimming: 1 base; junction bases outside the gene matches: 6. The germline CDR1 and CDR2 sequences are MGHDK and SYGVNS. CDR3 DNA: TGTGCCAGCAGTGACCAGACAGGGTGGTCCTACAATGAGCAGTTCTTC. Its translation: CASSDQTGWSYNEQFF.

The chain uses TRBV5-4 and TRBJ2-2; a possible D gene is TRBD1 (5 bases). V was trimmed by 2 bases and J by 0 bases, leaving 8 bases between them. The CDR3 contains 15 residues. Looked up from germline, CDR1 is SGHNT and CDR2 is YYREEE (reference sequence). The CDR3 loop reads CASSFRTTNTGELFF. CDR3 coding DNA: TGTGCCAGCAGCTTCCGGACAACGAACACCGGGGAGCTGTTTTTT.